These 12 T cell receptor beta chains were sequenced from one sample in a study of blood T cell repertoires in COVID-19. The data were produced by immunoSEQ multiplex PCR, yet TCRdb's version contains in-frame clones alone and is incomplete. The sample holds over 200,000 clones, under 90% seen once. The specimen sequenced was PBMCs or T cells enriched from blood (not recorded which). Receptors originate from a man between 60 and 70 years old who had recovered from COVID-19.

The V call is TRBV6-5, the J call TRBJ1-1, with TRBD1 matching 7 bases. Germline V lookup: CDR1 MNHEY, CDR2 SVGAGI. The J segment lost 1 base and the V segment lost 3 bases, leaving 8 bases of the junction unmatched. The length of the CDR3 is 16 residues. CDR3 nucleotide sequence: TGTGCCAGCAGTTATAGGACAGGAGGATCGAACACTGAAGCTTTCTTT. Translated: CASSYRTGGSNTEAFF.

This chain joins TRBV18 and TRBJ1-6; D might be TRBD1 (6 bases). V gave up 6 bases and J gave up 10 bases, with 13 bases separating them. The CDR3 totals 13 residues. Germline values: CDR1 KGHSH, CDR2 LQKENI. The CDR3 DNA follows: TGTGCCAGCTCGACACAGGGACGATCACCCCTCCACTTT. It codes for CASSTQGRSPLHF.

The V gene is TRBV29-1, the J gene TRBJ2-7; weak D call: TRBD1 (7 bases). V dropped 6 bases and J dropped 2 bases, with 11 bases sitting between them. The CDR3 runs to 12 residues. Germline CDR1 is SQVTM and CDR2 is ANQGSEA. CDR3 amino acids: CSVAGQPYEQYF. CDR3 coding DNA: TGCAGCGTCGCGGGACAGCCCTACGAGCAGTACTTC.

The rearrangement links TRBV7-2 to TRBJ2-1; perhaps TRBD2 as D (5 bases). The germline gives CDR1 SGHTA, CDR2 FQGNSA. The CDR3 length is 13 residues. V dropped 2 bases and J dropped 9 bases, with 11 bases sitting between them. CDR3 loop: CASSLTRVTEQFF. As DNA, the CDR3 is TGTGCCAGCAGCTTAACGAGGGTCACTGAGCAGTTCTTC.

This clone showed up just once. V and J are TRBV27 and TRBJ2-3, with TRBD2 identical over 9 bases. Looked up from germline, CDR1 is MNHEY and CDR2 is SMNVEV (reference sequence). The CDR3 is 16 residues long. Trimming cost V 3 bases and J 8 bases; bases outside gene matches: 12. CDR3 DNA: TGTGCCAGCAGTTTGTTCGGCGGGGGGGCTATCAGTACGCAGTATTTT. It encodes CASSLFGGGAISTQYF.

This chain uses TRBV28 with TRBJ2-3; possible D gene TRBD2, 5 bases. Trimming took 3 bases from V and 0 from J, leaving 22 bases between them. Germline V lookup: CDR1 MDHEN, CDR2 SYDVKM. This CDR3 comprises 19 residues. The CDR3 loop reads CASSLGRTYIFRSTDTQYF. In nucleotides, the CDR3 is TGTGCCAGCAGTTTGGGCCGGACTTACATCTTCCGTAGCACAGATACGCAGTATTTT.

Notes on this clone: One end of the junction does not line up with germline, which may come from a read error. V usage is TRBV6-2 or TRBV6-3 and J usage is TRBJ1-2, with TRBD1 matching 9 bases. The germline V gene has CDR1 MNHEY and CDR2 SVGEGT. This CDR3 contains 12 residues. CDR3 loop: CASSENRDRVMF. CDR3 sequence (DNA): TGTGCCAGCAGCGAAAACCGGGACAGGGTTATGTTC.

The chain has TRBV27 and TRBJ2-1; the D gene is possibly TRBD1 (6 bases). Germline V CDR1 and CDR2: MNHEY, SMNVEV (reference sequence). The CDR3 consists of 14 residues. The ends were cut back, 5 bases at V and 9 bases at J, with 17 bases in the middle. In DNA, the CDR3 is TGTGCCAGCAGTGCTACAGGGAATCTGGGTGAGCAGTTCTTC. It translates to CASSATGNLGEQFF.

DNA of the CDR3: TGTGCCAGCAGTTACAGGCGGGCTAATGAAAAACTGTTTTTT. This gives the protein CASSYRRANEKLFF. This chain connects TRBV6-5 to TRBJ1-4; D is unclear. The length of the CDR3 is 14 residues. In germline, CDR1 is MNHEY, CDR2 SVGAGI. The ends were cut back, 2 bases at V and 3 bases at J, with 7 bases in the middle.

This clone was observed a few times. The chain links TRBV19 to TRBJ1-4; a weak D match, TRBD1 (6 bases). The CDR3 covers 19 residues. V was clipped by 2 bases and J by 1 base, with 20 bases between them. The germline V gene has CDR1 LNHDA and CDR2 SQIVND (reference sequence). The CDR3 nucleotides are TGTGCCAGTAGTATATCCGGTCTACAGGGACGGCGAACTAATGAAAAACTGTTTTTT. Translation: CASSISGLQGRRTNEKLFF.

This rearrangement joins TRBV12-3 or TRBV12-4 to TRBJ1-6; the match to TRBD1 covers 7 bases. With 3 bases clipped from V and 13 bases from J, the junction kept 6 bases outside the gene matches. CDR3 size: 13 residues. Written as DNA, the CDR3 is TGTGCCAGCAGTTTCACAGGGGATGGGCCCCTCCACTTT. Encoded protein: CASSFTGDGPLHF.

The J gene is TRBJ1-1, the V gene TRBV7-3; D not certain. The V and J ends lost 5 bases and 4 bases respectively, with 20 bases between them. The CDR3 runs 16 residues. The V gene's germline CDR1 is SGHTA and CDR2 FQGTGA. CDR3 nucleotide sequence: TGTGCCAGCAGCCAGCTCGATCGCCGGCGAGGCACTGAAGCTTTCTTT. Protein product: CASSQLDRRRGTEAFF. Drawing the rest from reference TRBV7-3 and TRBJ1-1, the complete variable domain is GAGVSQTPSNKVTEKGKYVELRCDPISGHTALYWYRQSLGQGPEFLIYFQGTGAADDSGLPNDRFFAVRPEGSVSTLKIQRTERGDSAVYLCASSQLDRRRGTEAFFGQGTRLTVV.